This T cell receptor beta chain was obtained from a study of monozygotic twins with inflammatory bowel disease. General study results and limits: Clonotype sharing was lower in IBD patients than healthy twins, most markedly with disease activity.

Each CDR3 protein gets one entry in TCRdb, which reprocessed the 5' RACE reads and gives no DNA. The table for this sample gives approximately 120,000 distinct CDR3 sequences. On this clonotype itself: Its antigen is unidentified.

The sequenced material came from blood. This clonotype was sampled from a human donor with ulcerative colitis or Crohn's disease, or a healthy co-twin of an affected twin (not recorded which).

This CDR3 is CASSLGWLAGNEQFF. The V and J genes are TRBV7-2 and TRBJ2-1; without DNA, the TCRdb call of TRBD2 cannot be checked. The V gene's germline CDR1 is SGHTA and CDR2 FQGNSA. This CDR3 region has 15 residues.